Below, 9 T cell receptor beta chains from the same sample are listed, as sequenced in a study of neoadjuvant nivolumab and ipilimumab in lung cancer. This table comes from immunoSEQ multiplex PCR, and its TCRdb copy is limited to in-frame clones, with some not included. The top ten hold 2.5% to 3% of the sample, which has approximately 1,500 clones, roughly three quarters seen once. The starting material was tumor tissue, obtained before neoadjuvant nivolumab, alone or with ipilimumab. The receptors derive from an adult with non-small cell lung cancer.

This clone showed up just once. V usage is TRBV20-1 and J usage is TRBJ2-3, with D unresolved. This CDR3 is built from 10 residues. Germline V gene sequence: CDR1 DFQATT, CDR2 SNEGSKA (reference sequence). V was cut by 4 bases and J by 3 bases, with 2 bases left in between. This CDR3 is CSAKTDTQYF. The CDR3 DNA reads TGCAGTGCTAAAACAGATACGCAGTATTTT.

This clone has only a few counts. CDR3 DNA sequence: TGTGCCAGCAGCTTGGGAGGGGGCAACCCCTACGAGCAGTACTTC. Amino acids: CASSLGGGNPYEQYF. The rearrangement uses TRBV5-6 and TRBJ2-7; 7 nucleotides agree with TRBD1. Germline assignment: CDR1 SGHDT and CDR2 YYEEEE. Trimming removed 0 bases from V and 2 bases from J; junction bases left unmatched: 5. CDR3 size: 15 residues.

The CDR3 sequence is CASSQGGNYEQYF. CDR3 DNA: TGCGCCAGCAGCCAGGGCGGAAACTACGAGCAGTACTTC. The chain combines TRBV4-1 with TRBJ2-7; D gene unclear. The CDR3 is 13 residues long. The germline V gene encodes CDR1 MGHRA and CDR2 YSYEKL. V lost 3 bases and J 3 bases, leaving 9 bases between the germline ends.

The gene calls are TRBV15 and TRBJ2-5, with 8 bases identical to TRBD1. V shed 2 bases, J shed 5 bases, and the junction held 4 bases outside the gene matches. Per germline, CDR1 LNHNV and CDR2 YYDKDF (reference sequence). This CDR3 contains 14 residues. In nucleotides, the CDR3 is TGTGCCACCAGCAGACAGGGGGCTGCGGAGACCCAGTACTTC. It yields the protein CATSRQGAAETQYF.

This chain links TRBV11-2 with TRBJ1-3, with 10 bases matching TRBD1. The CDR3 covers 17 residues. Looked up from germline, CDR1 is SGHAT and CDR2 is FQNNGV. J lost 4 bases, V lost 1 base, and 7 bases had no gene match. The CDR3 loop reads CASSLAPGQGSGNTIYF. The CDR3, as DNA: TGTGCCAGCAGCTTAGCTCCGGGACAGGGGTCCGGAAACACCATATATTTT.

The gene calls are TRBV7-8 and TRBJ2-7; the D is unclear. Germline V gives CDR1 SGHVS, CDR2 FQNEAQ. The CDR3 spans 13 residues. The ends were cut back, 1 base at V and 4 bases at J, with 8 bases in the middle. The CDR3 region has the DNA TGTGCCAGCAGCTTAGTGATCTATTACGAGCAGTACTTC. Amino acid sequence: CASSLVIYYEQYF.

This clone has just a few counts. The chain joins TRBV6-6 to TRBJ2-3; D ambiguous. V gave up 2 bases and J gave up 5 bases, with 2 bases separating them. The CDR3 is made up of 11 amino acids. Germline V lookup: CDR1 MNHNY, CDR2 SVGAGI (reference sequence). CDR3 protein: CASSYGDTQYF. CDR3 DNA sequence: TGTGCCAGCAGTTACGGAGATACGCAGTATTTT.

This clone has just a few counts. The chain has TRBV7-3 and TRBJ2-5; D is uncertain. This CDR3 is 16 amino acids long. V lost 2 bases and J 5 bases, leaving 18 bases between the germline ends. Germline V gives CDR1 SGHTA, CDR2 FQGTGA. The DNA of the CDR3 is TGTGCCAGCAGCTTAGGAAGTCTTCCAAGTGGGGAGACCCAGTACTTC. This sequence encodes CASSLGSLPSGETQYF. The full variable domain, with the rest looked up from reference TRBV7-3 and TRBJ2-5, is GAGVSQTPSNKVTEKGKYVELRCDPISGHTALYWYRQSLGQGPEFLIYFQGTGAADDSGLPNDRFFAVRPEGSVSTLKIQRTERGDSAVYLCASSLGSLPSGETQYFGPGTRLLVL.

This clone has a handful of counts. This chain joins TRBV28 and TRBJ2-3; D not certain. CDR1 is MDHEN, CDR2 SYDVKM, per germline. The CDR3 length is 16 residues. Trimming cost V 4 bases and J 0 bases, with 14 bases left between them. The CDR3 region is CASSSLGWASTDTQYF. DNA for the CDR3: TGTGCCAGCAGTTCCCTAGGGTGGGCTAGCACAGATACGCAGTATTTT.